Sequencing of this T cell receptor (beta chain) was carried out in a study of OX40 agonist ivuxolimab in advanced cancers. The CDR3 is 14 residues long. V lost 2 bases to trimming and J lost 7 bases, with 11 bases between them. Germline V gene sequence: CDR1 MNHEY, CDR2 SVGAGI. TCRdb keeps only in-frame clones here, not all; method: immunoSEQ multiplex PCR. The sample consists of more than 60,000 clones, about 81% of them appearing once. The starting material was CD4+ or CD8+ T cells sorted from blood, obtained in a trial of the OX40 agonist ivuxolimab. The TCR originated in an adult with an advanced solid tumor such as melanoma, head and neck, liver or kidney cancer. The chain uses TRBV6-5 and TRBJ1-4, with D unclear. The CDR3 nucleotides read TGTGCCAGCAGTTACCCCCCGTGGGGTGAAAAACTGTTTTTT. Protein: CASSYPPWGEKLFF.